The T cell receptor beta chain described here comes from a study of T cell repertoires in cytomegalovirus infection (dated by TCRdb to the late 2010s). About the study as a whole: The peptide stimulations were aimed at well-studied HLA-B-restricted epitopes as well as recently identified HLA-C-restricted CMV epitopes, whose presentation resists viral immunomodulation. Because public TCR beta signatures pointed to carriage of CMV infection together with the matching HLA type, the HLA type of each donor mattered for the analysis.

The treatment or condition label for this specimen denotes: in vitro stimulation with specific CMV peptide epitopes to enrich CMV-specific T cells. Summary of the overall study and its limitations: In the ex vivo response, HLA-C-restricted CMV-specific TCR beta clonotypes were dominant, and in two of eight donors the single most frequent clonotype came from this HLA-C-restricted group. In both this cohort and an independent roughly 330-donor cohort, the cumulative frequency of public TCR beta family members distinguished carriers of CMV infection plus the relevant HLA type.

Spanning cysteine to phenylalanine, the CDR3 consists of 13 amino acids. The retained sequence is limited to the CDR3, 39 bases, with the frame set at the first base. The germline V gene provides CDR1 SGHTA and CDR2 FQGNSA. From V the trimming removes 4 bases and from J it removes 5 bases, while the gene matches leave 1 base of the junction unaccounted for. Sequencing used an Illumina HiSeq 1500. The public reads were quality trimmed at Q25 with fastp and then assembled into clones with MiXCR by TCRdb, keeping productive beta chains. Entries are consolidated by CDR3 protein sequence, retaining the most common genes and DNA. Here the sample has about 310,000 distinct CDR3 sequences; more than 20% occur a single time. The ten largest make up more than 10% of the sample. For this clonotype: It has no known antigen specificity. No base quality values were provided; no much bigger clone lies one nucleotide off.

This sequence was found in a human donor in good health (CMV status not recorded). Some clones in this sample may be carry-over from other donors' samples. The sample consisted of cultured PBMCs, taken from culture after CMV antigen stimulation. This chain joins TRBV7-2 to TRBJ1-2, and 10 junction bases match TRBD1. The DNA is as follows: TGTGCCAGCAGCTGGGGACAGGGGTATGGCTACACCTTC. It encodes CASSWGQGYGYTF.